This record concerns one T cell receptor beta chain sequence. In this sample, this clonotype turned up many times. The clone's antigen remains unknown. No base qualities exist here, and no much larger clone lies one base off it. The time point label, read with the paper, signifies: newly diagnosed GD, antithyroid drugs for less than 3 months. RNA was extracted from PBMCs in TRIzol for both TCR sequencing and RNA sequencing. The diagnosis of Graves' disease was made according to American Thyroid Association guidelines. The patients came from an endocrinology department in Xi'an, China. Each patient gave 7.5 to 10 milliliters of peripheral blood, collected in an EDTA anticoagulant tube. Ficoll Paque Plus density gradient separation was used to isolate PBMCs, and no further T cell sorting was done. An Agilent 2100 Bioanalyzer and agarose gel were used to check RNA quality, while a NanoDrop 2000 measured RNA concentration.

The receptor library was made with multiplex PCR. Data came from an Illumina HiSeq 4000. To build TCR beta libraries, CDR3 regions were amplified by Arm-PCR using iRepertoire HTBI primers. Gel purification was performed on PCR products prior to sequencing. The published analysis was carried out like this. Gene usage analysis of CDR3 amino acid clonotypes relied on the approximately 60 TRBV and around 14 TRBJ segments identified across samples. COPE and FqMerger were used to merge filtered high-quality paired reads into contigs. BLAST was used to align contigs to the IMGT TRBV, TRBD and TRBJ reference genes, and CDR3 was defined following IMGT. Highly expanded clones were defined as clonotypes with a frequency above 0.1%. Repertoire diversity was measured by Shannon entropy, and V-J evenness by the Gini coefficient. Clonotypes shared by more than one individual were considered public. TCRdb reran the public reads through fastp at Q25 and MiXCR, keeping productive beta chains. Each record represents a unique CDR3 protein, reported with the most common genes and DNA among its rows. The authors' filters were not applied to this entry. For this sample the table gives about half a million distinct CDR3 sequences, of which about 12% were detected only once. The ten top clones hold more than 8% of the sample.

This specimen belongs to a study of regulatory T cells in long-lasting Graves disease (dated by TCRdb to 2020 to 2023). Regarding the study in general: Patients with newly diagnosed Graves' disease had been on antithyroid drugs for under 3 months. The study was registered as a clinical trial and conducted in China. A total of 35 or so samples were covered by TCR sequencing, comprising around 13 persistent and around 20 newly diagnosed Graves' disease patients. Persistent Graves' disease patients were compared with newly diagnosed Graves' disease patients by peripheral blood TCR sequencing and RNA sequencing.

The investigation overall reported the following: Persistent patients shared more public clonotypes among themselves (roughly 2,700) than newly diagnosed patients did (nearly 1,000). Sequencing and analysis were restricted to the TCR beta chain. TRBV28, TRBJ1-2 and TRBJ2-5 were preferentially used in persistent disease, while TRBV20-1 and TRBJ2-1 were favored in newly diagnosed disease. The authors acknowledged the small sample size as a limitation that may reduce accuracy. Compared with newly diagnosed patients, patients with persistent Graves' disease had lower TCR Shannon entropy and fewer highly expanded clones, which suggests clonal expansion. The study examined only peripheral blood because the primary lesion, thyroid tissue, could not be accessed.

V lost 6 bases and J lost 1 base; the stretch between them is 12 bases long. The CDR3 holds 14 amino acids from the cysteine to the phenylalanine. Just the 42-base CDR3 DNA is kept, in frame starting at base 1. Looking up the germline V gene yields CDR1 MDHEN and CDR2 SYDVKM. These same records also appear under a second study, on T cells in Graves' hyperthyroidism and ophthalmopathy. The second source states: A patient counted as having stable Graves' hyperthyroidism if no progression to ophthalmopathy occurred over 18 months of follow-up. Hyperthyroidism patients were newly diagnosed, with disease duration under 2 months, and aged 18 to 65 years. Patients with uncontrolled infections, other autoimmune diseases, pregnancy or lactation were excluded. Diagnoses were based on clinical symptoms, serum thyroxine and TRAb, thyroid ultrasound and orbital computed tomography. The TCR CDR3 was subjected to a first round of RT-PCR using the HTBI primer set and the Qiagen OneStep RT-PCR kit. Most expanded thyroid clonotypes (frequency above 0.001) were also detected in blood, suggesting blood repertoires may reflect thyroid immune responses. In cross-validation, a model built on a 13 V-J signature told ophthalmopathy apart from stable hyperthyroidism with 85% to 90% sensitivity and about 81% specificity, and in testing the same model reached 80%/75%. In validation, progression to ophthalmopathy was predicted by the model with roughly 71% sensitivity and 72% to 85% specificity, a median of 6.5 months before onset. To identify distinguishing TCR V-J signatures, a discovery cohort of around 100 patients was used, comprising 43 with Graves' ophthalmopathy and around 57 with stable Graves' hyperthyroidism. Prospective prediction of ophthalmopathy was tested in an independent validation cohort consisting of roughly 20 hyperthyroidism patients and some 17 patients who later progressed to ophthalmopathy. The roughly 91 discovery patients were randomly divided into training and test sets at a 7:3 ratio. In about 6 Graves' hyperthyroidism patients, the study also compared T-cell repertoires from thyroid tissue with T-cell repertoires from blood. Once sampling was done, hyperthyroidism patients were given methimazole at a starting dose of 30 mg daily, whereas ophthalmopathy patients were given high-dose intravenous methylprednisolone. A second multiplex PCR round built the libraries, followed by size selection and purification. Paired-end sequencing of the libraries was performed with 100 bp reads on an Illumina HiSeq2000. SOAPnuke was used to process the raw data, throwing out any read that contained adapters or uncalled bases, had a mean Phred below 15, or lacked an exact constant-primer or identifier match. COPE v1.2.5 was used to merge the high-quality paired reads, and each unique nucleotide sequence was defined as a clonotype. Clonotypes were aligned to IMGT TRBV, TRBD and TRBJ reference segments using MiTCR v1.1. The analysis was restricted to V-J combinations with a frequency above 0.0001, which together covered about 99% of the repertoires. The TCS score was defined as the ratio of F50 (clonal expansion) to E x V (chaos), calculated using BLOSUM62-based TCRdist between CDR3 peptides within each V-J. Welch's t-statistics and random forest reduced roughly 500 V-J features to roughly 13, which were used in a naive Bayes classifier (R e1071). Sample size was not statistically predetermined, and blinding of investigators to group allocation was not performed. The paper reports TCR Vbeta CDR3 sequencing of some 140 peripheral blood samples: 40 to 45 ophthalmopathy, 70 to 85 hyperthyroidism and around 17 progressor patients.

Here the chain combines TRBV28 and TRBJ1-1, with the D gene too uncertain to name. Sequencing used peripheral blood mononuclear cells (PBMCs), obtained at new diagnosis, from a patient treated with antithyroid drugs. The source is a woman younger than 45 with Graves disease. Donor details come from another sample of the same person, matched by shared clones. The CDR3 reads CASRHQGPNTEAFF. The nucleotide sequence reads TGTGCCAGCAGACACCAAGGGCCGAACACTGAAGCTTTCTTT. Reference TRBV28 and TRBJ1-1 genes cover what lies past the CDR3, so the full variable domain is DVKVTQSSRYLVKRTGEKVFLECVQDMDHENMFWYRQDPGLGLRLIYFSYDVKMKEKGDIPEGYSVSREKKERFSLILESASTNQTSMYLCASRHQGPNTEAFFGQGTRLTVV.